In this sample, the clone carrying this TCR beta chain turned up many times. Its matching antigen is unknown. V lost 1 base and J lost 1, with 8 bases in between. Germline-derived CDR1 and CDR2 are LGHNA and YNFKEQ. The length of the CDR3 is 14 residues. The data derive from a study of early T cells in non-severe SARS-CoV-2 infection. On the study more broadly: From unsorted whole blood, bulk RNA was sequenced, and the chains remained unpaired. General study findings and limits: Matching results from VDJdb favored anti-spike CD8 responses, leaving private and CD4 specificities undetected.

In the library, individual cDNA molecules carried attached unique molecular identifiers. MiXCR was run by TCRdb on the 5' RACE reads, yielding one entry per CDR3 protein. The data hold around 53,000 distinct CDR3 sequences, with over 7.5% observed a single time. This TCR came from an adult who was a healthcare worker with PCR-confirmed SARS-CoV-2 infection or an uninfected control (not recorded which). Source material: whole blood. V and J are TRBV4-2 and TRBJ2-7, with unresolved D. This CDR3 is CASSQGKFSYEQYF. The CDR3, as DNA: TGTGCCAGCAGCCAAGGGAAGTTTTCCTACGAGCAGTACTTC.